The rows below give T cell receptor beta chains drawn from one sample of a study of blood T cell repertoires in COVID-19. Assay: immunoSEQ multiplex PCR; the TCRdb copy retains only in-frame clones and omits some. Of under 250,000 clones in the sample, about 78% were seen once. The sequenced sample was peripheral blood. The receptors derive from a woman between 65 and 79 years old with acute or convalescent COVID-19. Both conserved end residues are part of each CDR3. The order of the fields is clone size, V gene, J gene, D gene, CDR3 protein, CDR3 DNA. A D gene is named only where the DNA matches it firmly. The size entry is marked missing in some rows and otherwise reads once, few, many or a size class.

size: few
V: TRBV19
J: TRBJ1-1
D: TRBD1
CDR3: CASSINRGTNTEAFF
DNA: TGTGCCAGTAGTATCAACAGGGGCACGAACACTGAAGCTTTCTTT

size: -
V: TRBV18
J: TRBJ1-5
D: -
CDR3: CASSPLRGSNQPQHF
DNA: TGTGCCAGCTCACCACTCCGGGGGAGCAATCAGCCCCAGCATTTT

size: -
V: TRBV2
J: TRBJ1-5
D: -
CDR3: CASSRQWGNQPQHF
DNA: TGTGCCAGCAGTCGACAGTGGGGCAATCAGCCCCAGCATTTT

size: -
V: TRBV28
J: TRBJ1-3
D: -
CDR3: CASSLSSGFGNTIYF
DNA: TGTGCCAGCAGTTTAAGTTCGGGTTTTGGAAACACCATATATTTT

size: -
V: TRBV28
J: TRBJ2-3
D: TRBD2
CDR3: CASSLDLAGGTDTQYF
DNA: TGTGCCAGCAGTTTGGATTTAGCGGGAGGGACAGATACGCAGTATTTT

size: -
V: TRBV5-1
J: TRBJ1-6
D: -
CDR3: CASSLAVIYNSPLHF
DNA: TGCGCCAGCAGCTTAGCGGTTATTTATAATTCACCCCTCCACTTT

size: few
V: TRBV19
J: TRBJ2-3
D: -
CDR3: CATGQLGGRTDTQYF
DNA: TGTGCCACCGGCCAACTGGGCGGGCGGACAGATACGCAGTATTTT

size: -
V: TRBV15
J: TRBJ1-5
D: TRBD1
CDR3: CATSRKGGQENSNQPQHF
DNA: TGTGCCACCAGCAGGAAGGGGGGACAGGAGAATAGCAATCAGCCCCAGCATTTT

size: -
V: TRBV15
J: TRBJ1-4
D: -
CDR3: CATSSEGTHNEKLFF
DNA: TGTGCCACCAGCAGTGAAGGGACACATAATGAAAAACTGTTTTTT

size: -
V: TRBV27
J: TRBJ2-1
D: TRBD1
CDR3: CASGQGFGYNEQFF
DNA: TGTGCCAGCGGACAGGGATTTGGGTACAATGAGCAGTTCTTC

size: once
V: TRBV7-9
J: TRBJ1-2
D: TRBD1
CDR3: CASSLGTGTGDGYTF
DNA: TGTGCCAGCAGCTTAGGTACCGGGACAGGGGATGGCTACACCTTC

size: -
V: TRBV30
J: TRBJ2-7
D: -
CDR3: CAWSTGVYEQYF
DNA: TGTGCCTGGAGTACGGGGGTCTACGAGCAGTACTTC

size: -
V: TRBV7-2
J: TRBJ1-2
D: TRBD1
CDR3: CASSAGTGRVGYTF
DNA: TGTGCCAGCAGCGCCGGGACAGGCCGGGTTGGCTACACCTTC

size: -
V: TRBV5-4
J: TRBJ2-1
D: TRBD2
CDR3: CASSGGGLAGVGEQFF
DNA: TGTGCCAGCAGCGGGGGGGGACTAGCGGGAGTAGGAGAGCAGTTCTTC

size: -
V: TRBV14
J: TRBJ1-5
D: -
CDR3: CASSQTSLEPQHF
DNA: TGTGCCAGCAGCCAAACTTCACTAGAGCCCCAGCATTTT

size: many
V: TRBV4-2
J: TRBJ2-1
D: -
CDR3: CASSQETSSYNEQFF
DNA: TGTGCCAGCAGCCAAGAAACTAGCTCCTACAATGAGCAGTTCTTC

size: -
V: TRBV19
J: TRBJ2-2
D: TRBD2
CDR3: CASRFSGTSGRTNTGELFF
DNA: TGTGCCAGTAGATTCTCGGGGACTAGCGGGAGAACAAACACCGGGGAGCTGTTTTTT

size: -
V: TRBV5-4
J: TRBJ2-2
D: TRBD2
CDR3: CASSKALAGDTGELFF
DNA: TGTGCCAGCAGCAAAGCCCTGGCGGGAGACACCGGGGAGCTGTTTTTT

size: -
V: TRBV3-1/TRBV3-2
J: TRBJ1-5
D: -
CDR3: CASSYGHYSNQPQHF
DNA: TGTGCCAGCAGCTACGGACACTATAGCAATCAGCCCCAGCATTTT

size: -
V: TRBV18
J: TRBJ2-1
D: -
CDR3: CASSPSIYNEQFF
DNA: TGTGCCAGCTCACCGAGCATTTACAATGAGCAGTTCTTC

size: -
V: TRBV5-8
J: TRBJ2-6
D: TRBD1
CDR3: CASSPRTGSPSGANVLTF
DNA: TGTGCCAGCAGCCCGAGGACAGGGAGTCCCTCTGGGGCCAACGTCCTGACTTTC

size: -
V: TRBV30
J: TRBJ2-5
D: TRBD1
CDR3: CAWSRDRDQETQYF
DNA: TGTGCCTGGAGCAGAGACAGGGACCAAGAGACCCAGTACTTC

size: -
V: TRBV19
J: TRBJ1-4
D: -
CDR3: CASSSIAGATNEKLFF
DNA: TGTGCCAGTAGTAGTATTGCCGGTGCAACTAATGAAAAACTGTTTTTT

size: -
V: TRBV6-6
J: TRBJ1-5
D: TRBD1
CDR3: CASGDRGWQPQHF
DNA: TGTGCCAGCGGGGACAGGGGATGGCAGCCCCAGCATTTT

size: -
V: TRBV30
J: TRBJ2-7
D: TRBD1
CDR3: CAWGRQGGYEQYF
DNA: TGTGCCTGGGGCAGACAGGGTGGCTACGAGCAGTACTTC

size: -
V: TRBV19
J: TRBJ2-3
D: TRBD1
CDR3: CASSGTGGADTQYF
DNA: TGTGCCAGCTCCGGGACAGGGGGCGCAGATACGCAGTATTTT

size: -
V: TRBV3-1/TRBV3-2
J: TRBJ1-5
D: -
CDR3: CASSQDRFQPQHF
DNA: TGTGCCAGCAGCCAAGATAGATTTCAGCCCCAGCATTTT